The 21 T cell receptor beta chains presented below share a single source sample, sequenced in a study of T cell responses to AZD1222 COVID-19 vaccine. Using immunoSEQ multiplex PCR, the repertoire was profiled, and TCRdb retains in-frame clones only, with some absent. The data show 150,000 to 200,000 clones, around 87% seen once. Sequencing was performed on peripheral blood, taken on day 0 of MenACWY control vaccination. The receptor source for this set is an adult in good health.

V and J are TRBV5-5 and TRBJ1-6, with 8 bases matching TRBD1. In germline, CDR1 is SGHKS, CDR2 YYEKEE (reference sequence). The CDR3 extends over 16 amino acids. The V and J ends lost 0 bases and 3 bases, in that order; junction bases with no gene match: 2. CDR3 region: CASSLAGTGYNSPLHF. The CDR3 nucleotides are TGTGCCAGCAGCTTGGCCGGGACAGGCTATAATTCACCCCTCCACTTT.

The CDR3 is CASSREPTSIYEQYF. The CDR3 DNA follows: TGCGCCAGCAGCCGAGAGCCGACTAGCATCTACGAGCAGTACTTC. The rearrangement uses TRBV4-1 and TRBJ2-7, with 7 bases identical to TRBD2. This CDR3 region has 15 residues. Germline loops: CDR1 MGHRA, CDR2 YSYEKL. J gave up 3 bases and V 4 bases, and 9 bases lay outside the gene matches.

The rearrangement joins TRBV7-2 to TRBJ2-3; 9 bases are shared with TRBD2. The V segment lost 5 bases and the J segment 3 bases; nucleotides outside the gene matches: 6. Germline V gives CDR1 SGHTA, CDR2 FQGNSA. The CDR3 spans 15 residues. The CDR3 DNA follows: TGTGCCAGCAGCCGCGGGGGGGCCTCTACAGATACGCAGTATTTT. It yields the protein CASSRGGASTDTQYF.

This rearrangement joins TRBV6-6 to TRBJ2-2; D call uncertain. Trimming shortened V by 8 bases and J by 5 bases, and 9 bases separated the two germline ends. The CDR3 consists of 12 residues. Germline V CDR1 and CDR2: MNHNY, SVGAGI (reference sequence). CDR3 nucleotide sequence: TGTGCCAGCCACGAAGGGACCGGGGAGCTGTTTTTT. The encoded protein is CASHEGTGELFF.

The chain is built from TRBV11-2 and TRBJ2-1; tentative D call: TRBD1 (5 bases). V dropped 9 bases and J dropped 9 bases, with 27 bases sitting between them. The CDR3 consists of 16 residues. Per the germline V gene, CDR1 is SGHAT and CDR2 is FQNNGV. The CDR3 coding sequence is TGTGCCAGTCGTGAGGTGCAGGGCCCGAATGACGGTGAGCAGTTCTTC. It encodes CASREVQGPNDGEQFF.

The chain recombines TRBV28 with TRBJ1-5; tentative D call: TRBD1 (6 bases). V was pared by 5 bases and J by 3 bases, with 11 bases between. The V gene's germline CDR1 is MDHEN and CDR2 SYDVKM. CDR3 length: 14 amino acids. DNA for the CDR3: TGTGCCAGCAGTACCACAGGGCCCAATCAGCCCCAGCATTTT. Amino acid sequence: CASSTTGPNQPQHF.

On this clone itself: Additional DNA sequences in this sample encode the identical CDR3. CDR3 loop: CASSSRDSTYEQYF. The CDR3 DNA reads TGCGCCAGCAGCTCCCGGGACAGTACCTACGAGCAGTACTTC. The chain recombines TRBV5-1 with TRBJ2-7; 7 nucleotides line up with TRBD1. The CDR3 contains 14 residues. Germline trimming cut 3 bases from V and 2 bases from J; bases unmatched to any gene: 5. From germline, CDR1 is SGHRS and CDR2 YFSETQ. The whole variable domain, remainder taken from reference TRBV5-1 and TRBJ2-7, is KAGVTQTPRYLIKTRGQQVTLSCSPISGHRSVSWYQQTPGQGLQFLFEYFSETQRNKGNFPGRFSGRQFSNSRSEMNVSTLELGDSALYLCASSSRDSTYEQYFGPGTRLTVT.

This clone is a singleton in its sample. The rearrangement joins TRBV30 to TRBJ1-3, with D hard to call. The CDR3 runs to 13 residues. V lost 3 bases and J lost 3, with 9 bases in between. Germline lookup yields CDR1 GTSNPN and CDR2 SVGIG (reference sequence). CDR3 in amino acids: CAWRIEGGNTIYF. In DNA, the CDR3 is TGTGCCTGGAGGATAGAGGGTGGAAACACCATATATTTT.

CDR3 protein: CATSDSSTEAFF. The CDR3 bases are TGTGCCACCAGTGATTCGAGCACTGAAGCTTTCTTT. This chain links TRBV24-1 with TRBJ1-1, with no clear D. This CDR3 spans 12 amino acids. The V end lost 2 bases, the J end lost 4 bases, and 4 bases lay between the germline ends. Germline CDR1 is KGHDR and CDR2 is SFDVKD.

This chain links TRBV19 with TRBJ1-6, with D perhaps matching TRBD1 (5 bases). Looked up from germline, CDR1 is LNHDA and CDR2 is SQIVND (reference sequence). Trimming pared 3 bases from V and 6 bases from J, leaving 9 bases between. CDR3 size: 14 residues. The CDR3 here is CASSMRQPNSPLHF. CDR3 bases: TGTGCCAGTAGTATGAGACAGCCTAATTCACCCCTCCACTTT.

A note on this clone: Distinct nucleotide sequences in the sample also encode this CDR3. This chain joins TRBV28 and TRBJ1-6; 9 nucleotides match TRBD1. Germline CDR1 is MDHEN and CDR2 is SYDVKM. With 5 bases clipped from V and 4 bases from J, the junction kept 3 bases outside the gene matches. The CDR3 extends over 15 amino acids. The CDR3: CASSRGQGYNSPLHF. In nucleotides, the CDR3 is TGTGCCAGCAGTCGAGGACAGGGGTATAATTCACCCCTCCACTTT.

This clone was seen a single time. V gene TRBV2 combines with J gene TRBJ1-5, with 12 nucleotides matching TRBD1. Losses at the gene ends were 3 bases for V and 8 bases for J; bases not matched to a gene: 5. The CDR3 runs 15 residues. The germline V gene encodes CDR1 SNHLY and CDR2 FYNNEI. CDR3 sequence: CASSEGTGGWEPQHF. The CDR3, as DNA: TGTGCCAGCAGTGAGGGGACAGGGGGCTGGGAGCCCCAGCATTTT.

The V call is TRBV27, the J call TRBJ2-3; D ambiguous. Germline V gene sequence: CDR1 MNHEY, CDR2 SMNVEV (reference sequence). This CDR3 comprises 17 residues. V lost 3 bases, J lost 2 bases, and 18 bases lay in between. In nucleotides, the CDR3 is TGTGCCAGCAGTTTCCTCCGACTTACTCCCCCCACAGATACGCAGTATTTT. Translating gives CASSFLRLTPPTDTQYF.

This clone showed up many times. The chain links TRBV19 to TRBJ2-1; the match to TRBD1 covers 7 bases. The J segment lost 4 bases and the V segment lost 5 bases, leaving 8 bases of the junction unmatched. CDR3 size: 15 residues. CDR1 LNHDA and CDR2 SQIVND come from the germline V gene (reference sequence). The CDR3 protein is CASSHRQGVYNEQFF. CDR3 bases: TGTGCCAGTAGTCACCGACAGGGAGTGTACAATGAGCAGTTCTTC. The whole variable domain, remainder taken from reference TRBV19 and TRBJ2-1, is DGGITQSPKYLFRKEGQNVTLSCEQNLNHDAMYWYRQDPGQGLRLIYYSQIVNDFQKGDIAEGYSVSREKKESFPLTVTSAQKNPTAFYLCASSHRQGVYNEQFFGPGTRLTVL.

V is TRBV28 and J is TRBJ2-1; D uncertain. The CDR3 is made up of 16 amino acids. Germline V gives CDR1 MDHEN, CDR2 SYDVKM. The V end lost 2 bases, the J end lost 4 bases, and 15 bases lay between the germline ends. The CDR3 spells CASSLESRPGYNEQFF. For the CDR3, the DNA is TGTGCCAGCAGTTTAGAGTCGAGGCCTGGGTACAATGAGCAGTTCTTC.

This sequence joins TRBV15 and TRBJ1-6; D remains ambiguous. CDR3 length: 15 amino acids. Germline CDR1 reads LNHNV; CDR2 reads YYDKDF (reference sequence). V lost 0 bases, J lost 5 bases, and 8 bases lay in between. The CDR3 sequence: CATSRDNRNNSPLHF. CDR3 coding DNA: TGTGCCACCAGCAGAGATAACAGAAATAATTCACCCCTCCACTTT.

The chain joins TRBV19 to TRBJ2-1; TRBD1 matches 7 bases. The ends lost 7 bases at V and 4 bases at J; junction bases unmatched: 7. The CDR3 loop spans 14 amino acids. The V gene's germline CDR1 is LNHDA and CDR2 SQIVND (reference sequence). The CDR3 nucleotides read TGTGCCAGTACCCGCCGACAGGGTTACAATGAGCAGTTCTTC. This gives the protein CASTRRQGYNEQFF.

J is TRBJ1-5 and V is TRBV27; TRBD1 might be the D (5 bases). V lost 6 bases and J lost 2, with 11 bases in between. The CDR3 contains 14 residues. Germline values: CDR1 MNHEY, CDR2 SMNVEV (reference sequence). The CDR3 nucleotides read TGTGCCAGCAGGCCAACGGGGGGCAATCAGCCCCAGCATTTT. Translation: CASRPTGGNQPQHF.

The chain's CDR3 is CASSPWTPTNTGELFF. In DNA, the CDR3 is TGTGCCAGCTCACCCTGGACACCCACCAACACCGGGGAGCTGTTTTTT. The chain links TRBV18 to TRBJ2-2, with D perhaps matching TRBD1 (5 bases). The CDR3 has 16 residues. Trimming removed 3 bases at V and 2 bases at J, with 13 bases between. The germline V gene encodes CDR1 KGHSH and CDR2 LQKENI.

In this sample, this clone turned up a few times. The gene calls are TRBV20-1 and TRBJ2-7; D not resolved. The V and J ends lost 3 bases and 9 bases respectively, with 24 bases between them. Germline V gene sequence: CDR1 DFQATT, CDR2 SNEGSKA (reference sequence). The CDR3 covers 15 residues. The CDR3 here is CSASKSLAPFVGQYF. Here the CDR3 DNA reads TGCAGTGCTAGTAAGTCCCTCGCCCCCTTCGTCGGGCAGTACTTC.

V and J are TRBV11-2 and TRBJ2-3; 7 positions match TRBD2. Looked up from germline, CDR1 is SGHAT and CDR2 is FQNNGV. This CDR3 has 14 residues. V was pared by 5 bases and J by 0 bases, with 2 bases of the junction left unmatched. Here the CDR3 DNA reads TGTGCCAGCAGCCGCGGGGGTAGCACAGATACGCAGTATTTT. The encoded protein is CASSRGGSTDTQYF.